The next 9 T cell receptor beta chains were all read from a single sample in a study of T-cell reconstitution after alpha-beta-depleted transplantation in children (dated by TCRdb to 2016 to 2017). The label giving this sample's treatment or condition can be read as: allogeneic hematopoietic cell transplantation with graft depleted of TCRalphabeta T cells and CD19 B cells. The receptor library was made with PCR. Instrument used: Illumina HiSeq 2500. Molecular barcoding was employed in the preparation of TCR libraries, with unique molecular identifiers being used to normalize TCRbeta repertoire quantification. TCRdb reprocessing: public reads trimmed at Q25 with fastp, clones called with MiXCR, in-frame beta chains kept. Each CDR3 protein appears once, grouped with its most common genes and DNA. This sample has about a million distinct CDR3 sequences in its table, and less than 30% of those were observed once. Jointly, the top ten make up 28% of the sample.

Sequenced material: PBMCs, mostly from graft donor cells, taken 360 days after TCRalphabeta/CD19-depleted stem cell transplant. The receptors here all came from a boy in the first two years of life who had a stem cell transplant for SCID, so the T cells may come from the graft donor.

A few counts support this clonotype. The rearrangement links TRBV5-1 to TRBJ1-6; 9 bases agree with TRBD1. Trimming took 3 bases from V and 8 from J; bases not matched to a gene: 9. Germline V CDR1 and CDR2: SGHRS, YFSETQ. This CDR3 has 16 amino acids. The CDR3 coding sequence is TGCGCCAGCAGCTGGGGGGACAGGGTCTCTGATTCACCCCTCCACTTT. This codes for CASSWGDRVSDSPLHF.

The V gene is TRBV28, the J gene TRBJ2-1; TRBD1 matches at 9 bases. CDR3 length equals 15 residues. V trimming: 6 bases; J trimming: 9 bases; junction bases outside the gene matches: 12. CDR1 MDHEN and CDR2 SYDVKM come from the germline V gene. CDR3 in DNA: TGTGCCAGCAGCCCGAGGAACAGGGGGCGCGGTGAGCAGTTCTTC. As protein: CASSPRNRGRGEQFF.

This clonotype was found a few times. Relative to the germline gene, one junction end is altered; a read error may explain this. The chain carries TRBV20-1 and TRBJ1-5; the D gene is possibly TRBD1 (5 bases). In germline, CDR1 is DFQATT, CDR2 SNEGSKA (reference sequence). The CDR3 extends over 14 amino acids. CDR3 sequence (DNA): TGCAGTGCTCGGAGGCAGGGTAGCGATCAGCCCCAGCATTTT. Translating gives CSARRQGSDQPQHF.

This chain connects TRBV12-3 or TRBV12-4 to TRBJ2-3; TRBD1 aligns across 9 bases. This CDR3 is built from 15 residues. V was pared by 4 bases and J by 0 bases, with 2 bases of the junction left unmatched. The CDR3 bases are TGTGCCAGCAGTTACGGGACAGGGAGCACAGATACGCAGTATTTT. Its translation: CASSYGTGSTDTQYF.

CDR3 in DNA: TGCGCCAGCAGCCAAGATTTTGCGGACAGATACAATGAGCAGTTCTTC. Its translation is CASSQDFADRYNEQFF. The rearrangement joins TRBV4-3 to TRBJ2-1; D might be TRBD1 (6 bases). V lost 0 bases, J lost 4 bases, and 13 bases lay in between. The CDR3 spans 16 residues. Germline V gene sequence: CDR1 LGHNA, CDR2 YSLEER.

V usage is TRBV5-1 and J usage is TRBJ2-6, with no clear D. CDR1 SGHRS and CDR2 YFSETQ come from the germline V gene. CDR3 length equals 15 residues. The V end lost 4 bases, the J end lost 0 bases, and 8 bases lay between the germline ends. The chain's CDR3 is CASSNENSGANVLTF. CDR3 bases: TGCGCCAGCAGCAATGAAAACTCTGGGGCCAACGTCCTGACTTTC. Together with reference TRBV5-1 and TRBJ2-6, the CDR3 gives the full variable domain: KAGVTQTPRYLIKTRGQQVTLSCSPISGHRSVSWYQQTPGQGLQFLFEYFSETQRNKGNFPGRFSGRQFSNSRSEMNVSTLELGDSALYLCASSNENSGANVLTFGAGSRLTVL.

This clonotype showed up just a few times. The chain recombines TRBV24-1 with TRBJ2-1, with 9 positions matching TRBD2. V shed 3 bases and J 7 bases; nucleotides not matched to a gene: 6. CDR1 is KGHDR, CDR2 SFDVKD, per germline. The CDR3 runs 15 residues. The CDR3 region has the DNA TGTGCCACCAGTGATGGCGGGGGGGCGAAGAATGAGCAGTTCTTC. It yields the protein CATSDGGGAKNEQFF.

This clonotype was counted a few times. The rearrangement links TRBV12-3 or TRBV12-4 to TRBJ1-1; tentative D call: TRBD1 (6 bases). Trimming removed 3 bases at V and 6 bases at J, with 14 bases between. The CDR3 sequence is 14 residues long. CDR3 sequence reads: CASSLTGEGPEAFF. As DNA, the CDR3 is TGTGCCAGCAGTTTGACAGGTGAGGGCCCTGAAGCTTTCTTT.

The chain combines TRBV29-1 with TRBJ2-5; 8 bases match TRBD2. V lost 4 bases, J lost 4 bases, and 8 bases stayed unmatched. CDR3 length: 14 residues. Germline loops: CDR1 SQVTM, CDR2 ANQGSEA. The CDR3 DNA sequence: TGCAGCGTTGGCGGGAGGTACGTTCGAGAGACCCAGTACTTC. Protein: CSVGGRYVRETQYF.